This T cell receptor (beta chain) is drawn from a study of CD8+ T cells in alopecia areata. Study in general: Twice a day, 5 to 10 mg of oral tofacitinib was administered to treated patients. Overall study findings and caveats: Sequencing of scalp samples also includes resident alphabeta T cells from normal skin. Patients showed less clear TCR sequence sharing than mice, possibly partly because of HLA diversity.

Comment on this clone: Its antigen is unidentified.

Lesional scalp punch biopsies and peripheral blood were collected from alopecia areata patients. CDR3 size: 16 residues. J lost 5 bases, V lost 4 bases, and 12 bases had no gene match. Germline V gene lookup returns CDR1 SEHNR and CDR2 FQNEAQ (reference sequence). RNA, once extracted, was reverse transcribed into cDNA for use as the sequencing template. Method: immunoSEQ multiplex PCR; TCRdb's copy keeps in-frame clones and lacks some. In the table there are 75,000 to 100,000 clones, 40% to 45% of which are singletons. Sequenced sample: CD4+ T cells sorted from blood. The V call is TRBV7-9, the J call TRBJ2-5; 8 bases match TRBD1. The source of this sequence is a human donor with alopecia areata. The CDR3 loop is CASSYLPGGASETQYF. The CDR3 DNA reads TGTGCCAGCAGCTACCTCCCAGGGGGCGCGTCGGAGACCCAGTACTTC. Supplemented by reference TRBV7-9 and TRBJ2-5, the full variable domain reads DTGVSQNPRHKITKRGQNVTFRCDPISEHNRLYWYRQTLGQGPEFLTYFQNEAQLEKSRLLSDRFSAERPKGSFSTLEIQRTEQGDSAMYLCASSYLPGGASETQYFGPGTRLLVL.